This T cell receptor beta chain comes out of a study of shared clonotypes between healthy human individuals. Whole-study context: Donors were two women and a few men aged 18 to 49.

Study results and limitations: Generation probabilities of non-shared clonotypes were lower (relative to those shared by all four donors).

Those who donated, Caucasian adults without exception, all lived in Nashville, Tennessee. From germline, CDR1 is MDHEN and CDR2 SYDVKM. With 5 bases clipped from V and 10 bases from J, the junction kept 14 bases outside the gene matches. The CDR3 is 15 amino acids. Comments on this clone: Its cognate antigen is unknown.

Assay used: immunoSEQ multiplex PCR; TCRdb lists only in-frame clones, some missing. The sample comprises around 2.5 million clones, over 85% of which are singletons, and 0.36% rests with the top ten. The specimen sequenced was naive CD4+ T cells from PBMCs. The subset is: CD45RA+ positively selected. The V gene is TRBV28, the J gene TRBJ1-5; 7 bases map to TRBD1. This receptor was identified in a young man in good health. Some clones in this sample may be carry-over from other donors' samples. The CDR3 is CASSTPGQRDTPQHF. The CDR3 bases are TGTGCCAGCAGTACCCCGGGACAGCGGGATACTCCCCAGCATTTT.